This is a list of T cell receptor beta chains from one sample in a study of naive and memory T cell subsets. TCRdb recomputed calls from the UMI-ligation and nested PCR reads with MiXCR, one row per CDR3 protein. The sample shows tens of thousands of distinct CDR3 sequences, approximately 14% of them seen only once. The source material was central memory CD4+ T cells from blood. The receptors were sampled from a human donor in good health. CDR3s include the opening cysteine and the closing phenylalanine or tryptophan. A D gene is named only where the DNA matches it firmly. Clone size is given for some rows only: seen once, a few or many times, or a class if the clone is expanded.

>TRBV20-1|NA|many|14|TRBJ2-4
TGCAGTGCTGCCCCAGGGGCCGACGGAAACATTCAGTACTTC
CSAAPGADGNIQYF
>TRBV7-3|NA|few|13|TRBJ2-5
TGTGCCAGCAGCGGGCGGAACCAAGAGACCCAGTACTTC
CASSGRNQETQYF
>TRBV20-1|TRBD1|many|12|TRBJ2-7
TGCAGTGCACCGGGACAGACCCTAGAGCAGTACTTC
CSAPGQTLEQYF
>TRBV2|NA|NA|14|TRBJ2-3
TGTGCCAGCATTCCTCAAAGTCGCACAGATACGCAGTATTTT
CASIPQSRTDTQYF
>TRBV28|TRBD1|few|14|TRBJ2-3
TGTGCCAGCAGAAAAGGGGGCAGCGCAGATACGCAGTATTTT
CASRKGGSADTQYF
>TRBV6-1|TRBD1|few|13|TRBJ1-1
TGTGCCAGCAGTGCCCGGACAGGGACTGAAGCTTTCTTT
CASSARTGTEAFF
>TRBV28|NA|many|14|TRBJ1-1
TGTGCCAGCATACGGGAAGGGGGTACAGCTGAAGCTTTCTTT
CASIREGGTAEAFF
>TRBV24-1|NA|many|14|TRBJ2-3
TGTGCCACCAGTGATTTGCGCGGCACAGATACGCAGTATTTT
CATSDLRGTDTQYF
>TRBV29-1|NA|many|12|TRBJ2-1
TGCAGCGTCGACCGGAACAACAATGAGCAGTTCTTC
CSVDRNNNEQFF
>TRBV6-2/TRBV6-3|NA|many|12|TRBJ2-3
TGTGCCAGCAGTCCTCCCACAGATACGCAGTATTTT
CASSPPTDTQYF
>TRBV12-3/TRBV12-4|NA|NA|13|TRBJ2-7
TGTGCCAGCAGTTTGGAGGTCCCTCCCGAGCAGTACTTC
CASSLEVPPEQYF
>TRBV3-1|NA|NA|15|TRBJ2-6
TGTGCCAGCAGCCAAAGCCGCTCTGGGGCCAACGTCCTGACTTTC
CASSQSRSGANVLTF
>TRBV28|TRBD2|NA|16|TRBJ2-1
TGTGCCAGCAGTTTAATGGGACTAACTTCTTACAATGAGCAGTTCTTC
CASSLMGLTSYNEQFF
>TRBV4-3|NA|few|15|TRBJ2-5
TGCGCCAGCAGCCAAGATCTCGCCAGCCAAGAGACCCAGTACTTC
CASSQDLASQETQYF
>TRBV7-9|NA|NA|16|TRBJ2-3
TGTGCCAGCACCCCCGGACTTACGGCTAGCACAGATACGCAGTATTTT
CASTPGLTASTDTQYF
>TRBV5-5|TRBD2|NA|17|TRBJ2-3
TGTGCCAGCAGCTTGGCCCCACTAGCGGGAGGAACAGATACGCAGTATTTT
CASSLAPLAGGTDTQYF
>TRBV9|TRBD1|NA|14|TRBJ1-1
TGTGCCAGCAGCACGGGACAGGGATACACTGAAGCTTTCTTT
CASSTGQGYTEAFF
>TRBV20-1|NA|many|13|TRBJ1-2
TGCAGTGCTAGAGATAATGAAGGAGATGGCTACACCTTC
CSARDNEGDGYTF
>TRBV29-1|NA|NA|15|TRBJ2-5
TGCAGCGTTGGGGTGGCGTCGCCTCAAAGGGAGACCCAGTACTTC
CSVGVASPQRETQYF
>TRBV28|NA|few|15|TRBJ1-4
TGTGCCAGCAGTACCAGATGGCGGTCTAATGAAAAACTGTTTTTT
CASSTRWRSNEKLFF
>TRBV5-1|NA|few|13|TRBJ1-1
TGCGCCAGCAGCTCGGCCGCCCCAGCTGAAGCTTTCTTT
CASSSAAPAEAFF
>TRBV20-1|NA|NA|16|TRBJ2-5
TGCAGTGCCGTAGCTCCGAGACAGGGGACTAAAGAGACCCAGTACTTC
CSAVAPRQGTKETQYF
>TRBV20-1|TRBD2|many|14|TRBJ2-3
TGCAGTGCTAGAGTGGCGGGAGGTTCAGATACGCAGTATTTT
CSARVAGGSDTQYF
>TRBV4-3|TRBD1|few|16|TRBJ2-6
TGCGCCAGCAGCCAACGGACAGGCCCTGGGGCCAACGTCCTGACTTTC
CASSQRTGPGANVLTF
>TRBV20-1|NA|NA|11|TRBJ2-3
TGCAGTGCTGCTGGTCCGGATACGCAGTATTTT
CSAAGPDTQYF
>TRBV12-3/TRBV12-4|NA|few|13|TRBJ2-5
TGTGCCAGCTTTAAGGGGTCTCAAGAGACCCAGTACTTC
CASFKGSQETQYF
>TRBV27|TRBD1|NA|12|TRBJ2-7
TGTGCCAGCAGAACACAGGGGGACGAGCAGTACTTC
CASRTQGDEQYF
>TRBV27|TRBD1|many|16|TRBJ2-2
TGTGCCAGCAGTTTATTCGGGACAGTGAACACCGGGGAGCTGTTTTTT
CASSLFGTVNTGELFF
>TRBV12-3/TRBV12-4|NA|many|15|TRBJ2-7
TGTGCCAGCAGCCATGGACAGCTACTGACCTACGAGCAGTACTTC
CASSHGQLLTYEQYF
>TRBV10-3|NA|NA|13|TRBJ1-2
TGTGCCACCACAAAGAGGGGTAGGGATGGCTACACCTTC
CATTKRGRDGYTF
>TRBV9|NA|NA|18|TRBJ2-3
TGTGCCAGCAGCCTCCGAGGTCCGGGTGAACTTAGCACAGATACGCAGTATTTT
CASSLRGPGELSTDTQYF
>TRBV2|NA|NA|15|TRBJ2-1
TGTGCCAGCAGTCGACAAGCGGTGACCTACAATGAGCAGTTCTTC
CASSRQAVTYNEQFF
>TRBV20-1|NA|many|14|TRBJ1-5
TGCAGTGCTAGACGCCCGGGGGATAATCAGCCCCAGCATTTT
CSARRPGDNQPQHF
>TRBV4-2|NA|NA|12|TRBJ2-2
TGTGCCAGCAGCCAAGGGGACGGGGAGCTGTTTTTT
CASSQGDGELFF
>TRBV5-1|NA|few|13|TRBJ2-7
TGCGCCAGCAGCTTAGGGAGTCTTTACGAGCAGTACTTC
CASSLGSLYEQYF
>TRBV6-5|TRBD2|many|17|TRBJ2-1
TGTGCCAGCAGTTACTCGGGGACTAGTGTGGCCCACAATGAGCAGTTCTTC
CASSYSGTSVAHNEQFF